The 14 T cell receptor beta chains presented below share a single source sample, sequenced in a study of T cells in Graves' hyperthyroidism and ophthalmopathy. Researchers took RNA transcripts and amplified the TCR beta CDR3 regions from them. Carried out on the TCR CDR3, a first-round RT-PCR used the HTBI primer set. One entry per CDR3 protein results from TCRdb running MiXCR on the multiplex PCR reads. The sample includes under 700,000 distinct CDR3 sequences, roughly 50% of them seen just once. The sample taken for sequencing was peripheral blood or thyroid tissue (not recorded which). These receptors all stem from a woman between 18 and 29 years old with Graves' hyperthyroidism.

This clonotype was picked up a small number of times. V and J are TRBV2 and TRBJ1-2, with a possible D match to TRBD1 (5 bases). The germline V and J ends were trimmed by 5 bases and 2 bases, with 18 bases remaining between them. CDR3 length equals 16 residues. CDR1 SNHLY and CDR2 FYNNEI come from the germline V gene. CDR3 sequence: CASSFRLGDGNYGYTF. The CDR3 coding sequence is TGTGCCAGCAGTTTTCGACTCGGGGACGGCAACTATGGCTACACCTTC.

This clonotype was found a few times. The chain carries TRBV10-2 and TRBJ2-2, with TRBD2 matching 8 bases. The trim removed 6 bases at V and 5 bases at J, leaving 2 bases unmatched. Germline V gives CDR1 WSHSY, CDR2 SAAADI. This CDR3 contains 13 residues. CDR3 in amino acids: CASSGTRTGELFF. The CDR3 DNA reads TGCGCCAGCAGCGGGACTAGGACCGGGGAGCTGTTTTTT.

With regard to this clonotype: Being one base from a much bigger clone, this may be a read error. The CDR3 DNA follows: TGTGCCACCAGTGACCCCCACAGCGCCAATCAGCCCCAGCATTTT. It yields the protein CATSDPHSANQPQHF. V and J are TRBV24-1 and TRBJ1-5; D is ambiguous. There are 15 residues in the CDR3. V dropped 4 bases and J dropped 3 bases, with 12 bases sitting between them. Per the germline V gene, CDR1 is KGHDR and CDR2 is SFDVKD.

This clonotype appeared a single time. CDR3 residues: CASSRQGIEKLFF. The CDR3 DNA follows: TGTGCCAGCAGTCGACAAGGGATTGAAAAACTGTTTTTT. The chain has TRBV25-1 and TRBJ1-4; D is ambiguous. The germline V gene has CDR1 MGHDK and CDR2 SYGVNS. The CDR3 runs 13 residues. V was pared by 5 bases and J by 7 bases, with 11 bases between.

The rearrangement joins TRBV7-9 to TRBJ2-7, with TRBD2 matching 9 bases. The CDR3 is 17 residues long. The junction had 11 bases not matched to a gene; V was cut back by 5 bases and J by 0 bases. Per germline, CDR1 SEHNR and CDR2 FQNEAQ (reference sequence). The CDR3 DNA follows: TGTGCCAGCAGCCAAGATGGTCCAGCGGGAGGCTCCTACGAGCAGTACTTC. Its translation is CASSQDGPAGGSYEQYF.

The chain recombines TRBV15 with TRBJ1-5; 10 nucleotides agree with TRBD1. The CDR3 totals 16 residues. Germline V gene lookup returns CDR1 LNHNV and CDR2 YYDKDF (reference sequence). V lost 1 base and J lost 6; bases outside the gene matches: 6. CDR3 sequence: CATSRVTTGGVQPQHF. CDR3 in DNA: TGTGCCACCAGCAGAGTGACGACAGGGGGCGTTCAGCCCCAGCATTTT.

The CDR3 region has the DNA TGTGCCAGCAGTGAAGTGGGGGGCGAGCAGTACTTC. Translation gives CASSEVGGEQYF. V and J are TRBV2 and TRBJ2-7; D is perhaps TRBD2 (6 bases). The V and J ends lost 1 base and 6 bases respectively, with 7 bases between them. Germline V gives CDR1 SNHLY, CDR2 FYNNEI. CDR3 length equals 12 residues.

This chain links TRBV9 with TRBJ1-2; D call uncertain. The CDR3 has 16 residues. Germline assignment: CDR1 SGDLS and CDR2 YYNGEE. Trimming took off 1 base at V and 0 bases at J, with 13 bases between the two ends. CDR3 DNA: TGTGCCAGCAGCGTATGGAGAGACCAACCTAACTATGGCTACACCTTC. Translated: CASSVWRDQPNYGYTF.

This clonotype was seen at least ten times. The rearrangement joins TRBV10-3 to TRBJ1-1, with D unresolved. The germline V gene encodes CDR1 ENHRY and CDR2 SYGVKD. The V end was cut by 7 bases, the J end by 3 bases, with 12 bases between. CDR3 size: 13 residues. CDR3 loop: CAIKTNGYTEAFF. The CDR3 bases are TGTGCCATCAAAACTAATGGGTACACTGAAGCTTTCTTT.

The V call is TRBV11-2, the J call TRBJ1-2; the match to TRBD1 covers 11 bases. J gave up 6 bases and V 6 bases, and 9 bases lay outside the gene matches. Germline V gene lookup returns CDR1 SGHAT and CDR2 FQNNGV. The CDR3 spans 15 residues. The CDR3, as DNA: TGTGCCAGCAGTCGCCTAGGACAGGGGGCCCATGGCTACACCTTC. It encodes CASSRLGQGAHGYTF.

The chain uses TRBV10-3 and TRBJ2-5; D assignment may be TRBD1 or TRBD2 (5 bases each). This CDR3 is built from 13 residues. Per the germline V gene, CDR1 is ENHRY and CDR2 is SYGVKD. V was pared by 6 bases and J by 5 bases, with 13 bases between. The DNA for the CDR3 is TGTGCCATCAGGGGGACGGTATTGGAGACCCAGTACTTC. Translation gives CAIRGTVLETQYF.

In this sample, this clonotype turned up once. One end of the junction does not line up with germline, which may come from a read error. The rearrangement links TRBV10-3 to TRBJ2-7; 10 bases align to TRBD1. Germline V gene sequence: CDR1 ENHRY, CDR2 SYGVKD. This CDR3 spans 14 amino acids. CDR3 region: CSAKTGGPSYEQYF. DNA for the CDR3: TGCAGTGCTAAGACAGGGGGCCCTTCCTACGAGCAGTACTTC.

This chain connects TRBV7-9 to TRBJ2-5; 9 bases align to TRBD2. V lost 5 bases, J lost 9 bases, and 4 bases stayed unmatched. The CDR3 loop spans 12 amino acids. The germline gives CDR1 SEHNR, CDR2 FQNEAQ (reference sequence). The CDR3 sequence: CASSITSGPQYF. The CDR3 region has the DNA TGTGCCAGCAGCATTACTAGCGGGCCCCAGTACTTC.

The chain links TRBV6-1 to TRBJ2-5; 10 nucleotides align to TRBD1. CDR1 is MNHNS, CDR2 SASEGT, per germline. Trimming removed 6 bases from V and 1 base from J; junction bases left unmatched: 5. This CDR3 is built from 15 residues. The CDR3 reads CASRQGQGFQETQYF. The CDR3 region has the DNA TGTGCCAGCAGACAGGGACAGGGGTTCCAAGAGACCCAGTACTTC.